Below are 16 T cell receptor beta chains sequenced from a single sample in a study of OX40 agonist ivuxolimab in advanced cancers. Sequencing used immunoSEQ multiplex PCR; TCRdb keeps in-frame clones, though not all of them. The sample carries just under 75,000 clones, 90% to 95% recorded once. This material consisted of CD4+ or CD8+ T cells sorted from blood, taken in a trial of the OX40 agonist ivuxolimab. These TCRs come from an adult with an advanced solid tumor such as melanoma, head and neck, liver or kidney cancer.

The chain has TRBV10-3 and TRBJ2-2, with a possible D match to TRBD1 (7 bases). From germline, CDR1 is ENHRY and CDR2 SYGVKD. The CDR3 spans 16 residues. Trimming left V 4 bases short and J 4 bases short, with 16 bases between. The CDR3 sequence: CAISARGAGGTGELFF. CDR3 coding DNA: TGTGCCATCAGTGCTCGCGGGGCAGGGGGCACCGGGGAGCTGTTTTTT.

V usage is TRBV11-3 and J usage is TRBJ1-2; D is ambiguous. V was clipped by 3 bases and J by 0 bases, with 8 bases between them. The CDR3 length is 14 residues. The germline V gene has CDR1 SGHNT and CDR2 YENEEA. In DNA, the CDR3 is TGTGCCAGCAGCTTTGACGCTACTAACTATGGCTACACCTTC. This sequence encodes CASSFDATNYGYTF.

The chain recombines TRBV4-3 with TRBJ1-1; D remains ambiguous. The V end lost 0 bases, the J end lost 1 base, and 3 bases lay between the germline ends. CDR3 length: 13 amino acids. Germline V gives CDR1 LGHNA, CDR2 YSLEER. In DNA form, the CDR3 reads TGCGCCAGCAGCCAAGAAAGGAACACTGAAGCTTTCTTT. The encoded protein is CASSQERNTEAFF.

Here the CDR3 DNA reads TGCGCCAGCAGTCAATCAGGCCTTTTTAACAATGAGCAGTTCTTC. Encoded protein: CASSQSGLFNNEQFF. This sequence joins TRBV23-1 and TRBJ2-1; D unclear. TRBV23-1 is filed as an ORF, its function uncertain. CDR3 length equals 15 residues. The ends were cut back, 0 bases at V and 5 bases at J, with 11 bases in the middle.

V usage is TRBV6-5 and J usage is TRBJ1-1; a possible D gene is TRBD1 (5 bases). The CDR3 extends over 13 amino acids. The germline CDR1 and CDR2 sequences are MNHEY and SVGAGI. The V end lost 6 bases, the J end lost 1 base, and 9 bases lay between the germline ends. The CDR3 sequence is CASRNDRNTEAFF. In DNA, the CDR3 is TGTGCCAGCAGAAATGACAGGAACACTGAAGCTTTCTTT.

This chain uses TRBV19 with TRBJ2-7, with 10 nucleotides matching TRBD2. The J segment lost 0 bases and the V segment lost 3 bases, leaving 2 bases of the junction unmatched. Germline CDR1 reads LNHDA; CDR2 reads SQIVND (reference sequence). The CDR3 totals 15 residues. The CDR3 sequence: CASSISGGSSYEQYF. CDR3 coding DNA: TGTGCCAGTAGTATTAGCGGGGGGAGCTCCTACGAGCAGTACTTC.

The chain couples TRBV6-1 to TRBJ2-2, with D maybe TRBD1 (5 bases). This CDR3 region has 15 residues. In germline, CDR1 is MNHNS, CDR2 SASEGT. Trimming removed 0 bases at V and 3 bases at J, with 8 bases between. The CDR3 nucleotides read TGTGCCAGCAGTGAAGCTGACAGAGACACCGGGGAGCTGTTTTTT. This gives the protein CASSEADRDTGELFF.

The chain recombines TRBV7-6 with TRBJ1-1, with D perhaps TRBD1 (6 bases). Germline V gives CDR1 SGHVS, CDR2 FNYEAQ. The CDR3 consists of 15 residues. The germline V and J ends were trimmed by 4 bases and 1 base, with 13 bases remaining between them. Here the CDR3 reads CASSSPLGANTEAFF. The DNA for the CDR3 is TGTGCCAGCAGCTCCCCTTTGGGGGCGAACACTGAAGCTTTCTTT.

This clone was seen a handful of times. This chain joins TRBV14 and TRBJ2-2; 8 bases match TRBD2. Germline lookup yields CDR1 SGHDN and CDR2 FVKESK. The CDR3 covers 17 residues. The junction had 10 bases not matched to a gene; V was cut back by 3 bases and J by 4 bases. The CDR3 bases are TGTGCCAGCAGCCAGATCGGGAGGGCCTCGGGCACCGGGGAGCTGTTTTTT. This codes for CASSQIGRASGTGELFF.

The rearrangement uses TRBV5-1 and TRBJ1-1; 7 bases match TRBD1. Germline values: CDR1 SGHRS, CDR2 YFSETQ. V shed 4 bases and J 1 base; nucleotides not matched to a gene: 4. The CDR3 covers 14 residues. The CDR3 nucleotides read TGCGCCAGCAGCCCGACAGGGAAGAACACTGAAGCTTTCTTT. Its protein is CASSPTGKNTEAFF.

The CDR3 coding sequence is TGTGCCTGGGCATCCTTAGCGGGAGCTGCAGATACGCAGTATTTT. It specifies CAWASLAGAADTQYF. V is TRBV30 and J is TRBJ2-3, with TRBD2 identical over 9 bases. V lost 5 bases and J lost 4; bases outside the gene matches: 10. Looked up from germline, CDR1 is GTSNPN and CDR2 is SVGIG (reference sequence). The CDR3 runs 15 residues.

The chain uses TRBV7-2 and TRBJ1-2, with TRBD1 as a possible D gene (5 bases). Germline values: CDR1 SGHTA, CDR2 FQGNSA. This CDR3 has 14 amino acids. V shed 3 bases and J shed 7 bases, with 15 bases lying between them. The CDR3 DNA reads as TGTGCCAGCAGCTTTGGTTCAGGGATGGGTGGCTACACCTTC. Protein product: CASSFGSGMGGYTF.

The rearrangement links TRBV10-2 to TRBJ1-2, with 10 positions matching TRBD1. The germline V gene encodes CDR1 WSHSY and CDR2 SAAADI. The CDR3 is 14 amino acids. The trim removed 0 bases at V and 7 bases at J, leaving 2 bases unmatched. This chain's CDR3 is CASSESRDRGGYTF. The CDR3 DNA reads TGCGCCAGCAGTGAGTCGCGGGACAGGGGTGGCTACACCTTC.

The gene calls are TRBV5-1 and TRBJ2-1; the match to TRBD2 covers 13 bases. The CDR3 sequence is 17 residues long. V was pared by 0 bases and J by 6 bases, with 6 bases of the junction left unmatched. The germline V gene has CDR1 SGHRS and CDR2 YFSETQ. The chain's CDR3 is CASSLVLAGGLGNEQFF. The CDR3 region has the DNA TGCGCCAGCAGCTTGGTACTAGCGGGAGGGTTAGGCAATGAGCAGTTCTTC.

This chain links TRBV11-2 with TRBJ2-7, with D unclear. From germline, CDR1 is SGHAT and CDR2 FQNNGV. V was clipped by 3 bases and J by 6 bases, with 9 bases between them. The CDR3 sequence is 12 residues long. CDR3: CASSFSISEQYF. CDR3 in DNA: TGTGCCAGCAGCTTTTCGATCTCCGAGCAGTACTTC.

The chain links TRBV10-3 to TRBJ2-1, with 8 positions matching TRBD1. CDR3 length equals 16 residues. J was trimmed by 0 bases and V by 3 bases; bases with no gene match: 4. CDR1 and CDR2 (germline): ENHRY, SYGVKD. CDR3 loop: CAISDHDRGSYNEQFF. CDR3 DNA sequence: TGTGCCATCAGTGATCATGACAGGGGCTCCTACAATGAGCAGTTCTTC.